The 21 T cell receptor beta chains below come from one sample, sequenced in a study of beta chain features in type 1 diabetes. Study outcomes and limitations: Among patients with Type 1 diabetes, TCRB CDR3s were moderately but significantly shorter in every one of the four CD4+ subsets.

Expressed TCRB transcripts were sequenced after all isolated RNA was converted to cDNA. Sequencing used immunoSEQ multiplex PCR; TCRdb keeps in-frame clones, though not all of them. The sample yields approximately 360,000 clones, around 13% seen once. No antigen has been identified for these receptors. The sample consisted of naive CD4+ T cells from blood. The receptor set was obtained from a woman under 30 with type 1 diabetes.

This chain links TRBV18 with TRBJ1-1; D perhaps matches TRBD1 (5 bases). Trimming shortened V by 3 bases and J by 4 bases, and 12 bases separated the two germline ends. There are 14 residues in the CDR3. CDR1 and CDR2 (germline): KGHSH, LQKENI. The CDR3 coding sequence is TGTGCCAGCTCACCGACAGTCCAGGCCACTGAAGCTTTCTTT. Amino acids: CASSPTVQATEAFF.

This clone has just a few counts. The chain couples TRBV10-3 to TRBJ2-5; D is uncertain. This CDR3 contains 13 residues. V lost 4 bases and J 4 bases, leaving 10 bases between the germline ends. CDR1 is ENHRY and CDR2 is SYGVKD in the germline V gene. The CDR3 is CAISGFNRETQYF. For the CDR3, the DNA is TGTGCCATCAGTGGCTTCAACAGAGAGACCCAGTACTTC.

The J gene is TRBJ1-3, the V gene TRBV10-3; D call uncertain. The germline V gene encodes CDR1 ENHRY and CDR2 SYGVKD. Trimming cost V 2 bases and J 2 bases, with 13 bases left between them. The CDR3 covers 16 residues. The CDR3 DNA follows: TGTGCCATCAGTGAGCTACCCTCAGGCACTGGAAACACCATATATTTT. Translation: CAISELPSGTGNTIYF.

This clone was recorded a few times. The genes are TRBV7-2 and TRBJ2-4; D uncertain. CDR3 length: 14 amino acids. In germline, CDR1 is SGHTA, CDR2 FQGNSA. Trimming shortened V by 3 bases and J by 5 bases, and 11 bases separated the two germline ends. Written as DNA, the CDR3 is TGTGCCAGCAGCTTCGGAGCATCAGAAAACATTCAGTACTTC. Amino acids: CASSFGASENIQYF. Variable domain in full (rest from reference TRBV7-2 and TRBJ2-4): GAGVSQSPSNKVTEKGKDVELRCDPISGHTALYWYRQSLGQGLEFLIYFQGNSAPDKSGLPSDRFSAERTGGSVSTLTIQRTQQEDSAVYLCASSFGASENIQYFGAGTRLSVL.

The chain joins TRBV13 to TRBJ1-4, with a possible D match to TRBD1 (5 bases). V was cut by 5 bases and J by 6 bases, with 16 bases left in between. Germline V gives CDR1 PRHDT, CDR2 FYEKMQ (reference sequence). The CDR3 contains 15 residues. The CDR3 protein is CASSPRPSGHEKLFF. The CDR3 DNA is TGTGCCAGCAGCCCTAGGCCCTCAGGGCATGAAAAACTGTTTTTT.

The chain joins TRBV4-1 to TRBJ1-4; D not certain. V was shortened by 4 bases and J by 8 bases, with 8 bases between the two germline ends. The CDR3 sequence is 12 residues long. CDR1 and CDR2 from the germline V gene are MGHRA and YSYEKL. The CDR3 sequence: CASSPPGEKLFF. Here the CDR3 DNA reads TGCGCCAGCAGCCCTCCGGGGGAAAAACTGTTTTTT.

The rearrangement links TRBV6-6 to TRBJ2-7, with 7 bases fitting TRBD1. V shed 6 bases, J shed 2 bases, and the junction held 7 bases outside the gene matches. Germline V lookup: CDR1 MNHNY, CDR2 SVGAGI (reference sequence). The CDR3 has 14 amino acids. CDR3 residues: CASRGTVEPYEQYF. The CDR3 region has the DNA TGTGCCAGCAGAGGGACAGTGGAACCCTACGAGCAGTACTTC.

The chain is built from TRBV27 and TRBJ1-6, with 9 bases aligning to TRBD1. The CDR3 is 15 residues long. The V gene's germline CDR1 is MNHEY and CDR2 SMNVEV (reference sequence). The V and J ends lost 2 bases and 10 bases, in that order; junction bases with no gene match: 6. CDR3 DNA: TGTGCCAGCAGTTTAGGGGACAGGGTGGGGTCACCCCTCCACTTT. This translates into CASSLGDRVGSPLHF.

This clone was detected only a few times. The chain has TRBV4-3 and TRBJ2-1; D gene ambiguous. The germline V gene encodes CDR1 LGHNA and CDR2 YSLEER. Trimming cost V 0 bases and J 5 bases, with 5 bases left between them. The CDR3 is 13 residues long. CDR3 protein: CASSQDNNNEQFF. CDR3 DNA sequence: TGCGCCAGCAGCCAAGATAACAACAATGAGCAGTTCTTC.

A few counts support this clone. The rearrangement joins TRBV4-1 to TRBJ2-2, with 8 bases fitting TRBD2. V lost 2 bases and J lost 3; bases outside the gene matches: 8. Germline lookup yields CDR1 MGHRA and CDR2 YSYEKL. The CDR3 spans 17 residues. The CDR3 sequence: CASSQRIGGAHTGELFF. The DNA for the CDR3 is TGCGCCAGCAGCCAAAGGATCGGGGGGGCGCACACCGGGGAGCTGTTTTTT.

This clone was detected a few times. The chain uses TRBV30 and TRBJ2-7; 7 nucleotides agree with TRBD2. Germline V gene data show CDR1 as GTSNPN and CDR2 as SVGIG (reference sequence). The CDR3 sequence is 15 residues long. V lost 3 bases and J lost 7; bases outside the gene matches: 15. This CDR3 reads CAWRGRVAGPWEQYF. CDR3 sequence (DNA): TGTGCCTGGAGGGGGAGAGTAGCGGGCCCGTGGGAGCAGTACTTC.

This clone was counted between two and nine times. This sequence joins TRBV10-3 and TRBJ2-1; maybe TRBD2 (5 bases). Looked up from germline, CDR1 is ENHRY and CDR2 is SYGVKD. Trimming removed 4 bases from V and 3 bases from J, with 7 bases in between. This CDR3 is 13 amino acids long. CDR3 sequence reads: CAISGRDYNEQFF. The CDR3, as DNA: TGTGCCATCAGTGGACGGGACTACAATGAGCAGTTCTTC.

In this sample, this clone turned up a few times. The chain has TRBV4-2 and TRBJ1-1; 10 bases line up with TRBD1. There are 16 residues in the CDR3. Per germline, CDR1 LGHNA and CDR2 YNFKEQ. Trimming took 3 bases from V and 5 from J; bases not matched to a gene: 9. The CDR3 spells CASSQGRDRGRTEAFF. DNA for the CDR3: TGTGCCAGCAGCCAGGGCCGGGACAGGGGTCGGACTGAAGCTTTCTTT.

The chain uses TRBV18 and TRBJ1-3; TRBD1 agrees at 7 bases. The CDR3 spans 17 residues. Losses at the gene ends were 0 bases for V and 0 bases for J; bases not matched to a gene: 5. Germline CDR1 is KGHSH and CDR2 is LQKENI. This CDR3 reads CASSPPTGADSGNTIYF. As DNA, the CDR3 is TGTGCCAGCTCACCACCTACAGGGGCGGACTCTGGAAACACCATATATTTT.

This clone was seen a handful of times. CDR3 coding DNA: TGTGCCAGCAGCTTAGTTTATGCGCTAGCGGGGTCCAATGAGCAGTTCTTC. It is translated as CASSLVYALAGSNEQFF. The chain has TRBV7-2 and TRBJ2-1, with 9 bases that match TRBD2. This CDR3 spans 17 amino acids. The junction had 10 bases not matched to a gene; V was cut back by 1 base and J by 6 bases. Germline V lookup: CDR1 SGHTA, CDR2 FQGNSA.

The chain employs TRBV19 and TRBJ1-1; D might be TRBD1 (5 bases). Germline loops: CDR1 LNHDA, CDR2 SQIVND (reference sequence). This CDR3 spans 12 amino acids. V gave up 3 bases and J gave up 7 bases, with 9 bases separating them. The CDR3 coding sequence is TGTGCCAGTAGTATGGCGGGACGTGAAGCTTTCTTT. It translates to CASSMAGREAFF. The entire variable domain, with the rest obtained from reference TRBV19 and TRBJ1-1, is as follows: DGGITQSPKYLFRKEGQNVTLSCEQNLNHDAMYWYRQDPGQGLRLIYYSQIVNDFQKGDIAEGYSVSREKKESFPLTVTSAQKNPTAFYLCASSMAGREAFFGQGTRLTVV.

This clone was counted between two and nine times. The chain couples TRBV28 to TRBJ1-2; unclear D gene. The V gene's germline CDR1 is MDHEN and CDR2 SYDVKM. The CDR3 consists of 12 residues. Between the trimmed V and J ends, which lost 6 bases and 8 bases, there was a span of 13 bases. For the CDR3, the DNA is TGTGCCAGCAGACCTCCCGTTCGGGGCTACACCTTC. Translation gives CASRPPVRGYTF.

CDR3 in amino acids: CASSLTRLNQPQHF. CDR3 sequence (DNA): TGTGCCAGCAGTTTAACCAGGCTTAATCAGCCCCAGCATTTT. The chain has TRBV27 and TRBJ1-5; D gene unclear. V lost 2 bases to trimming and J lost 4 bases, with 9 bases between them. This CDR3 comprises 14 residues. Germline assignment: CDR1 MNHEY and CDR2 SMNVEV (reference sequence).

This chain links TRBV4-3 with TRBJ2-7, with D possibly matching TRBD1 (5 bases). The germline V and J ends were trimmed by 0 bases and 5 bases, with 14 bases remaining between them. The CDR3 length is 15 residues. Per germline, CDR1 LGHNA and CDR2 YSLEER. The CDR3 here is CASSQDPGRRNEQYF. The CDR3 coding sequence is TGCGCCAGCAGCCAAGATCCAGGGCGGCGAAACGAGCAGTACTTC.

This clone has just a few counts. The chain uses TRBV28 and TRBJ2-3; 8 positions match TRBD2. The J segment lost 3 bases and the V segment lost 4 bases, leaving 6 bases of the junction unmatched. This CDR3 has 15 residues. Per germline, CDR1 MDHEN and CDR2 SYDVKM. The CDR3 loop is CASSSGRAFTDTQYF. CDR3 DNA: TGTGCCAGCAGTTCCGGGAGGGCCTTTACAGATACGCAGTATTTT.

This clone was recorded a few times. The V gene is TRBV18, the J gene TRBJ2-1, with D uncertain. From germline, CDR1 is KGHSH and CDR2 LQKENI. Trimming removed 2 bases from V and 15 bases from J, with 14 bases in between. This CDR3 contains 12 residues. The CDR3 is CASSPETGRRFF. The CDR3 coding sequence is TGTGCCAGCTCACCAGAGACGGGTCGGAGGTTCTTC.